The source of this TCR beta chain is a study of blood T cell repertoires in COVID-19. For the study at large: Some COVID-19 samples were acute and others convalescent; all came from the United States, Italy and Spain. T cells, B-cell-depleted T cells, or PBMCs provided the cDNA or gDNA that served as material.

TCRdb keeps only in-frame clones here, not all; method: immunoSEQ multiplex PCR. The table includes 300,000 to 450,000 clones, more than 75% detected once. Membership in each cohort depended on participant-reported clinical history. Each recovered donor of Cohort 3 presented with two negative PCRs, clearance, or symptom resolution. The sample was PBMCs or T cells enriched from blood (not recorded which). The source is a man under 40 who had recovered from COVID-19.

CDR3 amino acids: CASSLSDSYNEQFF. The CDR3 DNA reads as TGTGCCAGCAGCTTATCAGACAGCTACAATGAGCAGTTCTTC. The chain carries TRBV7-9 and TRBJ2-1; TRBD1 is a possible D gene (5 bases). V lost 2 bases and J lost 3, with 8 bases in between. The germline V gene has CDR1 SEHNR and CDR2 FQNEAQ (reference sequence). This CDR3 contains 14 residues.